What follows are 25 T cell receptor beta chains derived from one specimen sequenced in a study of tumour-infiltrating T cells in Burkitt lymphoma. TCRdb's copy holds only in-frame clones and misses some; the assay was immunoSEQ multiplex PCR. The sample comprises about 3,700 clones, less than 20% of which are singletons, and roughly 1.5% rests with the top ten. Sequenced input: tumor tissue. Receptors were obtained from a human donor with Burkitt lymphoma.

The chain combines TRBV27 with TRBJ1-1; D is ambiguous. Per germline, CDR1 MNHEY and CDR2 SMNVEV (reference sequence). The CDR3 covers 14 residues. Trimming cost V 5 bases and J 2 bases, with 12 bases left between them. The CDR3 coding sequence is TGTGCCAGCAGTCAATACCGGGCCAACACTGAAGCTTTCTTT. Amino acid sequence: CASSQYRANTEAFF.

This clone has only a few counts. This sequence joins TRBV27 and TRBJ2-3; perhaps D is TRBD1 or TRBD2 (5 bases each). CDR1 and CDR2 (germline): MNHEY, SMNVEV (reference sequence). The CDR3 length is 15 residues. Trimming cost V 5 bases and J 1 base, with 13 bases left between them. As DNA, the CDR3 is TGTGCCAGCAGTACACTACTAGGGGGCACAGATACGCAGTATTTT. Translated, it gives CASSTLLGGTDTQYF.

The chain links TRBV19 to TRBJ1-2, with unresolved D. The V and J ends lost 11 bases and 8 bases respectively, with 21 bases between them. CDR1 and CDR2 (germline): LNHDA, SQIVND (reference sequence). CDR3 size: 13 residues. The CDR3: CALGVGGTEGYTF. CDR3 nucleotide sequence: TGTGCCCTTGGAGTAGGAGGCACGGAAGGCTACACCTTC.

The chain links TRBV5-1 to TRBJ2-6; D gene ambiguous. Trimming removed 6 bases at V and 2 bases at J, with 21 bases between. CDR1 and CDR2 from the germline V gene are SGHRS and YFSETQ. This CDR3 spans 18 amino acids. The CDR3 is CASTLAPQNYAGANVLTF. CDR3 sequence (DNA): TGCGCCAGCACCCTGGCACCGCAGAATTACGCTGGGGCCAACGTCCTGACTTTC. The full variable domain, its missing parts supplied by reference TRBV5-1 and TRBJ2-6, is KAGVTQTPRYLIKTRGQQVTLSCSPISGHRSVSWYQQTPGQGLQFLFEYFSETQRNKGNFPGRFSGRQFSNSRSEMNVSTLELGDSALYLCASTLAPQNYAGANVLTFGAGSRLTVL.

The gene calls are TRBV5-4 and TRBJ1-1; TRBD1 agrees at 8 bases. This CDR3 spans 15 amino acids. The junction had 7 bases not matched to a gene; V was cut back by 6 bases and J by 0 bases. Germline loops: CDR1 SGHNT, CDR2 YYREEE (reference sequence). The CDR3 sequence: CASKTLDRVNTEAFF. The DNA of the CDR3 is TGTGCCAGCAAGACACTGGACAGGGTGAACACTGAAGCTTTCTTT.

The V gene is TRBV9, the J gene TRBJ1-2; no firm D call. Germline lookup yields CDR1 SGDLS and CDR2 YYNGEE. The CDR3 length is 15 residues. Trimming took off 3 bases at V and 0 bases at J, with 12 bases between the two ends. In DNA form, the CDR3 reads TGTGCCAGCAGCGCTACCACCGTTCCTAACTATGGCTACACCTTC. Translating it yields CASSATTVPNYGYTF.

V usage is TRBV14 and J usage is TRBJ2-7; tentatively, D is TRBD2 (5 bases). Germline V gives CDR1 SGHDN, CDR2 FVKESK. V lost 1 base to trimming and J lost 2 bases, with 9 bases between them. The CDR3 runs 14 residues. The CDR3 is CASSQVAGTYEQYF. The DNA for the CDR3 is TGTGCCAGCAGCCAAGTAGCCGGGACCTACGAGCAGTACTTC.

The chain uses TRBV28 and TRBJ1-1; D is undetermined. V dropped 7 bases and J dropped 9 bases, with 21 bases sitting between them. The CDR3 consists of 14 residues. Per the germline V gene, CDR1 is MDHEN and CDR2 is SYDVKM. This chain's CDR3 is CASILPRGHRKAFF. CDR3 coding DNA: TGTGCCAGCATCCTCCCCCGGGGTCATCGGAAAGCTTTCTTT.

V and J are TRBV9 and TRBJ1-2; D remains unclear. Germline loops: CDR1 SGDLS, CDR2 YYNGEE. V was trimmed by 3 bases and J by 8 bases, leaving 11 bases between them. The length of the CDR3 is 12 residues. CDR3 in amino acids: CASSDPLKGYTF. The DNA for the CDR3 is TGTGCCAGCAGCGACCCCCTAAAGGGCTACACCTTC.

This clone was counted only a few times. The CDR3 spells CSAKSSYNEQFF. CDR3 bases: TGCAGCGCGAAGAGCTCCTACAATGAGCAGTTCTTC. This chain uses TRBV29-1 with TRBJ2-1, with D unresolved. Germline CDR1 SQVTM, CDR2 ANQGSEA. The germline V and J ends were trimmed by 7 bases and 0 bases, with 7 bases remaining between them. This CDR3 is 12 amino acids long.

This clone was counted a few times. The junction departs from germline at one end; a sequencing error may be responsible. The chain joins TRBV10-3 to TRBJ1-5, with D unclear. The CDR3 runs to 15 residues. The germline CDR1 and CDR2 sequences are ENHRY and SYGVKD. The CDR3 nucleotides are TGTGCCATCAATCACGAAGACATGTTAGGTCAGCCTCAGCATTTT. This gives the protein CAINHEDMLGQPQHF.

This clone showed up just a few times. This chain's CDR3 is CASSPPSEDERVSYEQYF. DNA for the CDR3: TGTGCCAGCTCACCACCGTCCGAGGATGAGAGGGTCTCCTACGAGCAGTACTTC. This chain uses TRBV18 with TRBJ2-7, with D possibly matching TRBD2 (5 bases). Deletions cut 0 bases from V and 0 bases from J, with 18 bases between. Germline V gene sequence: CDR1 KGHSH, CDR2 LQKENI. The CDR3 covers 18 residues.

This clone was observed a few times. V is TRBV11-1 and J is TRBJ1-1, with D perhaps TRBD1 (5 bases). Trimming stripped 4 bases from V and 1 base from J, with 10 bases between. The CDR3 has 14 amino acids. Germline-derived CDR1 and CDR2 are SGHAT and FQDESV (reference sequence). The CDR3 DNA reads as TGTGCCAGCAGCTCCCCAGGGACGAACACTGAAGCTTTCTTT. It codes for CASSSPGTNTEAFF.

This chain connects TRBV18 to TRBJ2-1; 11 bases are a match to TRBD2. Germline values: CDR1 KGHSH, CDR2 LQKENI. The CDR3 contains 15 residues. V shed 5 bases and J 2 bases; nucleotides not matched to a gene: 2. The CDR3 bases are TGTGCCAGCTCAACTAGCGGGAGCCCCTACAATGAGCAGTTCTTC. Protein sequence: CASSTSGSPYNEQFF.

The genes are TRBV5-1 and TRBJ2-7; D remains ambiguous. Trimming left V 3 bases short and J 6 bases short, with 16 bases between. The length of the CDR3 is 14 residues. The V gene's germline CDR1 is SGHRS and CDR2 YFSETQ. The CDR3 DNA reads as TGCGCCAGCAGCTCGACCGGTGGGTCCGGCGAGCAGTACTTC. Its translation: CASSSTGGSGEQYF.

This clone was found a few times. The V and J genes are TRBV29-1 and TRBJ1-1; D is undetermined. The CDR3 covers 15 residues. Trimming left V 3 bases short and J 1 base short, with 15 bases between. Germline V CDR1 and CDR2: SQVTM, ANQGSEA. CDR3 DNA: TGCAGCGTTGAGCCGGTTAGCCTAAAGAACACTGAAGCTTTCTTT. Its protein is CSVEPVSLKNTEAFF.

J is TRBJ2-7 and V is TRBV27; 7 bases align to TRBD1. The CDR3 is made up of 15 amino acids. Germline-derived CDR1 and CDR2 are MNHEY and SMNVEV (reference sequence). After removal of 2 bases from V and 2 bases from J, the junction contained 6 bases not matched to a gene. For the CDR3, the DNA is TGTGCCAGCAGTTTAGTAGGCGGACAGGCCTACGAGCAGTACTTC. It codes for CASSLVGGQAYEQYF.

J is TRBJ2-1 and V is TRBV18, with D perhaps TRBD2 (5 bases). This CDR3 has 14 amino acids. CDR1 KGHSH and CDR2 LQKENI come from the germline V gene. Deletions cut 3 bases from V and 9 bases from J, with 15 bases between. The chain's CDR3 is CASSPPLSRGEQFF. The CDR3 DNA reads as TGTGCCAGCTCACCCCCCCTATCCCGGGGTGAGCAGTTCTTC.

This chain links TRBV5-6 with TRBJ1-1, with 7 bases lining up with TRBD1. The CDR3 consists of 13 residues. With V trimmed by 4 bases and J by 5 bases, 5 bases remained unmatched. Germline V CDR1 and CDR2: SGHDT, YYEEEE. The CDR3 bases are TGTGCCAGCAGCGGAGACAGGGTAACTGAAGCTTTCTTT. This gives the protein CASSGDRVTEAFF.

The gene calls are TRBV4-1 and TRBJ2-1, with TRBD2 identical over 8 bases. J lost 7 bases, V lost 4 bases, and 6 bases had no gene match. The CDR3 length is 14 residues. CDR1 and CDR2 (germline): MGHRA, YSYEKL. CDR3 region: CASSLAGGPNEQFF. The CDR3 region has the DNA TGCGCCAGCAGCCTGGCGGGAGGCCCTAATGAGCAGTTCTTC.

This clone was counted a few times. The chain is built from TRBV4-1 and TRBJ2-1, with 11 bases matching TRBD2. CDR3 size: 20 residues. Germline assignment: CDR1 MGHRA and CDR2 YSYEKL. After removal of 0 bases from V and 4 bases from J, the junction contained 14 bases not matched to a gene. This CDR3 is CASSQDTRTSGRGVYNEQFF. DNA for the CDR3: TGCGCCAGCAGCCAAGATACCCGGACTAGCGGGCGGGGAGTTTACAATGAGCAGTTCTTC.

This clone has just a few counts. The gene calls are TRBV7-2 and TRBJ2-3; 12 bases map to TRBD2. Germline trimming cut 8 bases from V and 7 bases from J; bases unmatched to any gene: 7. CDR1 SGHTA and CDR2 FQGNSA come from the germline V gene. This CDR3 comprises 14 residues. The CDR3 DNA reads as TGTGCCAGCGAGACTAGCGGGAGCCTAAATACGCAGTATTTT. Amino acids: CASETSGSLNTQYF.

The gene calls are TRBV5-4 and TRBJ2-2; 7 bases line up with TRBD1. V was pared by 7 bases and J by 5 bases, with 5 bases of the junction left unmatched. The CDR3 loop spans 13 amino acids. Germline CDR1 and CDR2: SGHNT and YYREEE (reference sequence). Written as DNA, the CDR3 is TGTGCCAGCCGGGACAGAGCAACCGGGGAGCTGTTTTTT. This translates into CASRDRATGELFF.

The rearrangement links TRBV29-1 to TRBJ1-1; perhaps TRBD1 as D (5 bases). The germline gives CDR1 SQVTM, CDR2 ANQGSEA. The CDR3 has 11 amino acids. Trimming removed 1 base from V and 11 bases from J, with 11 bases in between. The CDR3 coding sequence is TGCAGCGTTGAAGGGGGCAAAGAGGCTTTCTTT. It encodes CSVEGGKEAFF.

Regarding this clone: A junction end diverges from the germline sequence, so it may reflect a read error. The CDR3 sequence is CASNLIAGVDEQYF. Written as DNA, the CDR3 is TGTGCCAGCAACTTAATAGCGGGAGTGGACGAGCAGTACTTC. The chain joins TRBV7-9 to TRBJ2-7; 9 bases fit TRBD2. The CDR3 loop spans 14 amino acids. Germline values: CDR1 SEHNR, CDR2 FQNEAQ (reference sequence). Full variable domain (remainder filled in from reference TRBV7-9 and TRBJ2-7): DTGVSQNPRHKITKRGQNVTFRCDPISEHNRLYWYRQTLGQGPEFLTYFQNEAQLEKSRLLSDRFSAERPKGSFSTLEIQRTEQGDSAMYLCASNLIAGVDEQYFGPGTRLTVT.